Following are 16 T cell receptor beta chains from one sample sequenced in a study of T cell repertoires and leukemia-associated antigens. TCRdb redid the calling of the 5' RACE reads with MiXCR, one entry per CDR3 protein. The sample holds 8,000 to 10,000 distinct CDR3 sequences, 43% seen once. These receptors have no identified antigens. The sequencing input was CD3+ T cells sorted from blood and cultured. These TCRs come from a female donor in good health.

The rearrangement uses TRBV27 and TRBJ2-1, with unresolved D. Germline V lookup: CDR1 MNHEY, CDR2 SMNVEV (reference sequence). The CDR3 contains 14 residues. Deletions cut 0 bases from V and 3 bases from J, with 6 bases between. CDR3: CASSLSRFYNEQFF. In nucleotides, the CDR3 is TGTGCCAGCAGTTTATCCCGGTTCTACAATGAGCAGTTCTTC.

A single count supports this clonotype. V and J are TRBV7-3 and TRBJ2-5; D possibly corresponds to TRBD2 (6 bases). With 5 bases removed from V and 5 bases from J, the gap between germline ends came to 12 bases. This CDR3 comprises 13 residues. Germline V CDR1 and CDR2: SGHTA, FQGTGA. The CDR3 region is CASSRLVSETQYF. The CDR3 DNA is TGTGCCAGCAGCCGACTAGTTAGCGAGACCCAGTACTTC.

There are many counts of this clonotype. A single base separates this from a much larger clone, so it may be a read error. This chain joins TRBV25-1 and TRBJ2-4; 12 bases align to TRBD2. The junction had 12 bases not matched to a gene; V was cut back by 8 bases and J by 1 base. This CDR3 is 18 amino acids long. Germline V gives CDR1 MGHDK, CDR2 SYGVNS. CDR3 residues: CASGGGTSGSLAKNIQYF. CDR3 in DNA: TGTGCCAGCGGTGGGGGGACTAGCGGGTCCCTGGCCAAAAACATTCAGTACTTC.

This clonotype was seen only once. The CDR3 coding sequence is TGCGCCAGCAGACTCGGGGCTCAGCAGTACTTC. It yields the protein CASRLGAQQYF. This sequence joins TRBV10-2 and TRBJ2-7, with D tentatively TRBD1 or TRBD2 (5 bases each). V dropped 6 bases and J dropped 8 bases, with 11 bases sitting between them. CDR1 and CDR2 from the germline V gene are WSHSY and SAAADI. The CDR3 extends over 11 amino acids.

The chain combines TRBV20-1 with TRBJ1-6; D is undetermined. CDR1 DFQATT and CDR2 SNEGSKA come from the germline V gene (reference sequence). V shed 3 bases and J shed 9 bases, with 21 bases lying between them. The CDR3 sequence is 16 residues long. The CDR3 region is CSARSPTYSSRSPLHF. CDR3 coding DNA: TGCAGTGCTAGGTCCCCGACCTATTCCTCTCGTTCACCCCTCCACTTT.

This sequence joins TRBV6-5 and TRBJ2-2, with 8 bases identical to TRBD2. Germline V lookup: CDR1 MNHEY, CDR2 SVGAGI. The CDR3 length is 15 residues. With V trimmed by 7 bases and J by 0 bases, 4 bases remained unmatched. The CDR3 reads CASKKGLANTGELFF. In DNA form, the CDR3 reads TGTGCCAGCAAGAAGGGACTAGCGAACACCGGGGAGCTGTTTTTT.

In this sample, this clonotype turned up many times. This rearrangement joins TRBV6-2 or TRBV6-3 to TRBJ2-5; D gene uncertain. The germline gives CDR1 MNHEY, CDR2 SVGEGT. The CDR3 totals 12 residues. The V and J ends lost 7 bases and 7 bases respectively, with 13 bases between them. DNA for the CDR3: TGTGCCAGCAATCAGTACTTAGGGACCCAGTACTTC. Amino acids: CASNQYLGTQYF.

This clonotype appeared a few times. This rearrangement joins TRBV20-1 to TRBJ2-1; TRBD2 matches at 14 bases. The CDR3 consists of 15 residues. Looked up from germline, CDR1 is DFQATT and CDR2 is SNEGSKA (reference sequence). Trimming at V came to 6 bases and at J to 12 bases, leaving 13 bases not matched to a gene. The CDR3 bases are TGCAGTGCCCCTCCGCGGACTAGCGGGAGGAATAGGCAGTTCTTC. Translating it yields CSAPPRTSGRNRQFF.

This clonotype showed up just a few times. CDR3 nucleotides: TGCAGTGCCGGGGGATGGGGCAATCAGCCCCAGCATTTT. Translated: CSAGGWGNQPQHF. The chain links TRBV20-1 to TRBJ1-5; D possibly corresponds to TRBD1 (5 bases). V gave up 6 bases and J gave up 2 bases, with 11 bases separating them. This CDR3 spans 13 amino acids. CDR1 is DFQATT and CDR2 is SNEGSKA in the germline V gene (reference sequence).

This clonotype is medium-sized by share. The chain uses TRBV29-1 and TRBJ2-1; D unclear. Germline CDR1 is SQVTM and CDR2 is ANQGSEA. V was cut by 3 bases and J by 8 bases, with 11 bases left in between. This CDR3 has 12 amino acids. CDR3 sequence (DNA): TGCAGCGTTGAGGGCGGTGGGTATGAGCAGTTCTTC. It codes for CSVEGGGYEQFF.

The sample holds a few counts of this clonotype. CDR3 residues: CASSLGQWLAGSIEQFF. CDR3 coding DNA: TGCGCCAGCAGCTTGGGTCAGTGGCTAGCGGGGAGTATTGAGCAGTTCTTC. The rearrangement uses TRBV5-1 and TRBJ2-1; 9 positions match TRBD2. The J segment lost 9 bases and the V segment lost 0 bases, leaving 13 bases of the junction unmatched. The CDR3 totals 17 residues. Germline V lookup: CDR1 SGHRS, CDR2 YFSETQ.

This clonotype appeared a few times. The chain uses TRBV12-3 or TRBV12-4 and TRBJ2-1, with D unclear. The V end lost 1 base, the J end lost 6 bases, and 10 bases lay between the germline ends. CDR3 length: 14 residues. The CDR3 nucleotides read TGTGCCAGCAGTTTAGGCGGAGCCCTCAATGAGCAGTTCTTC. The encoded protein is CASSLGGALNEQFF.

The CDR3 is CSARDTLGGAYNEQYF. In nucleotides, the CDR3 is TGCAGTGCTAGGGACACGTTGGGGGGAGCCTACAATGAGCAGTATTTT. This chain connects TRBV20-1 to TRBJ2-3; possible D gene TRBD2, 6 bases. The germline CDR1 and CDR2 sequences are DFQATT and SNEGSKA (reference sequence). This CDR3 has 16 amino acids. Deletions cut 3 bases from V and 11 bases from J, with 27 bases between.

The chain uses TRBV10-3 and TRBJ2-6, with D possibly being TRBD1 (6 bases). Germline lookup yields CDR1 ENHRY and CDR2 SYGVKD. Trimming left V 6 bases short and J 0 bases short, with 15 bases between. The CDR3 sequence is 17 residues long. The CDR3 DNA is TGTGCCATCAGGGGGGAGACAGGTAGCTCTGGGGCCAACGTCCTGACTTTC. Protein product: CAIRGETGSSGANVLTF.

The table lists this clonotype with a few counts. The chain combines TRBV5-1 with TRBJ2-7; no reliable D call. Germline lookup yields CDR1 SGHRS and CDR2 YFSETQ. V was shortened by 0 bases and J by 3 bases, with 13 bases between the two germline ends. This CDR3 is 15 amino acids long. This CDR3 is CASSLESTAFYEQYF. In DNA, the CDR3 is TGCGCCAGCAGCTTGGAGTCCACAGCATTCTACGAGCAGTACTTC.

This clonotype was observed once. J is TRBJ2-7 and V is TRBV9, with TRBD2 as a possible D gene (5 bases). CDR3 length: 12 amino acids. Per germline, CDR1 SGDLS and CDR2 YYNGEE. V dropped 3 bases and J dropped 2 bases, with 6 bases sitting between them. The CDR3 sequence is CASSAGTYEQYF. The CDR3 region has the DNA TGTGCCAGCAGCGCCGGGACCTACGAGCAGTACTTC.